A selection of T cell receptor beta chains follows, all from one sample in a study of shared T cell receptors in the human thymus. TCRdb's copy holds only in-frame clones and misses some; the assay was immunoSEQ multiplex PCR. Found here are 640,000 or so clones, more than 75% of them singletons; the top ten hold 0.009% to 0.0095%. These same data were also listed under a study on human thymus T cells.

Sequencing was performed on thymocytes. These receptors originate from a boy younger than two with a congenital heart defect. Both conserved end residues are part of each CDR3. The D gene is left open where the match is weak. A clone size is listed for some rows: how often the clone was seen (once, few, many), or a class if it is expanded.

clone_size | j_call | v_call | d_call | cdr3_nt | cdr3_aa
NA | TRBJ1-5 | TRBV6-8 | NA | TGTGCCAGATTCCCTGCGGTCCAGCCCCAGCATTTT | CARFPAVQPQHF
NA | TRBJ2-5 | TRBV7-5 | NA | TGTGTCAGAAGCTTAATTGTGGCGCGGCAGTCCCAAGAGACCCAGTACTTC | CVRSLIVARQSQETQYF
NA | TRBJ1-2 | TRBV27 | TRBD1 | TGTGCCAGCAGTTCACAGGGGGCAAAAGCAGGAGGCTACACCTTC | CASSSQGAKAGGYTF
NA | TRBJ2-1 | TRBV28 | NA | TGTGCCAGCAGCCTTCAGGACAGCCCCAATGAGCAGTTCTTC | CASSLQDSPNEQFF
few | TRBJ1-1 | TRBV2 | TRBD1 | TGTGCCCCGAGGACAGGTTCCACCACTGAAGCTTTCTTT | CAPRTGSTTEAFF
NA | TRBJ1-6 | TRBV15 | NA | TGTGCCACCAGCAGATTATCGGGGGGCCGCTCACCCCTCCACTTT | CATSRLSGGRSPLHF
NA | TRBJ1-1 | TRBV5-1 | NA | TGCGCCAGCAGCTTGCCCAGGGGAAAGGGTGAGACTGAAGCTTTCTTT | CASSLPRGKGETEAFF
NA | TRBJ2-7 | TRBV9 | TRBD1 | TGTGCCAGCAGCGCAGGGGGCCAATCCTACGAGCAGTACTTC | CASSAGGQSYEQYF
NA | TRBJ2-7 | TRBV27 | TRBD2 | TGTGCCAGCAGTTTAAGATTCGCTAGCGGGAGGTACGAGCAGTACTTC | CASSLRFASGRYEQYF
NA | TRBJ1-2 | TRBV28 | NA | TGTGCCAGCAGTTTTTCCGGGATAGACTATGGCTACACCTTC | CASSFSGIDYGYTF
NA | TRBJ2-7 | TRBV6-4 | NA | TGTGCCAGCAGTCGCGACAGGATCTACGAGCAGTACTTC | CASSRDRIYEQYF
NA | TRBJ2-5 | TRBV9 | TRBD2 | TGTGCCAGCAGCCCCCGGACTAGCGAGGAGACCCAGTACTTC | CASSPRTSEETQYF
NA | TRBJ1-1 | TRBV27 | TRBD1 | TGTGCCAGCACCCAGAAGACAGGGTTGAACACTGAAGCTTTCTTT | CASTQKTGLNTEAFF
NA | TRBJ1-2 | TRBV4-3 | NA | TGCGCCAGCAGCCAAGAGAGTAATAGTGGTGGCTACACCTTC | CASSQESNSGGYTF
NA | TRBJ2-3 | TRBV27 | NA | TGTGCCAGCAGTTTATCGGGCGGAGGGGTCGTGGGTGGAGATACGCAGTATTTT | CASSLSGGGVVGGDTQYF
NA | TRBJ2-1 | TRBV7-3 | TRBD2 | TGTGCCAGCAGCCCCTACGGACTAGCGGGGGGCCCCCCCTCCTACAATGAGCAGTTCTTC | CASSPYGLAGGPPSYNEQFF
NA | TRBJ1-2 | TRBV2 | NA | TGTGCCAGCAAGACGGTTAGGCGGAAGTTTGGCTACACCTTC | CASKTVRRKFGYTF
NA | TRBJ2-1 | TRBV5-4 | NA | TGTGCCAGCAGCCCAAATTGGGCCTCGCACAATGAGCAGTTCTTC | CASSPNWASHNEQFF
once | TRBJ1-3 | TRBV7-2 | NA | TGTGCCAGCAGTCCAGGGGACTCTGGAAACACCATATATTTT | CASSPGDSGNTIYF